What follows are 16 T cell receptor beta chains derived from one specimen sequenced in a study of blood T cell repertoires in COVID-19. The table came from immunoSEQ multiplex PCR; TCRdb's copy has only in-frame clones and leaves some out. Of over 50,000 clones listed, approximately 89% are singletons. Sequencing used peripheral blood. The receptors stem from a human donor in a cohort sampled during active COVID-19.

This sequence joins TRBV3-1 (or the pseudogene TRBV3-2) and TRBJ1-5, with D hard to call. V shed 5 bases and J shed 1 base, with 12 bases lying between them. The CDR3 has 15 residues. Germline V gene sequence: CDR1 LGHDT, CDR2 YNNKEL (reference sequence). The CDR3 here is CASSYSTGSNQPQHF. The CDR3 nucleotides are TGTGCCAGCAGCTACTCGACCGGGAGCAATCAGCCCCAGCATTTT.

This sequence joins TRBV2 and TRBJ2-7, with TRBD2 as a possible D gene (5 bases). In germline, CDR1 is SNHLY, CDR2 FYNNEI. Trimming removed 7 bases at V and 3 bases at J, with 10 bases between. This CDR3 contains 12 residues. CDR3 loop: CASKGLIYEQYF. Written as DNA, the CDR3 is TGTGCCAGCAAAGGACTGATCTACGAGCAGTACTTC.

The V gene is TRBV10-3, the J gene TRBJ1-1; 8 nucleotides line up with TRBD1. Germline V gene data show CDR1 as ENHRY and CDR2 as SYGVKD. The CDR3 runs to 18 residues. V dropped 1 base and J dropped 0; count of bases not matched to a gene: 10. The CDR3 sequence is CAISEFGRGHGVNTEAFF. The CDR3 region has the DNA TGTGCCATCAGTGAGTTTGGCAGGGGGCATGGGGTGAACACTGAAGCTTTCTTT.

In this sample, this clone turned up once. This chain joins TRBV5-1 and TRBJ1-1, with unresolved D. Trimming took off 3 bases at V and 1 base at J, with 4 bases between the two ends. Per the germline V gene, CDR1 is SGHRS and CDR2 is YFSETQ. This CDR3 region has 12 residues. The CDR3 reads CASSSGNTEAFF. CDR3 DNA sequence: TGCGCCAGCAGCTCAGGGAACACTGAAGCTTTCTTT.

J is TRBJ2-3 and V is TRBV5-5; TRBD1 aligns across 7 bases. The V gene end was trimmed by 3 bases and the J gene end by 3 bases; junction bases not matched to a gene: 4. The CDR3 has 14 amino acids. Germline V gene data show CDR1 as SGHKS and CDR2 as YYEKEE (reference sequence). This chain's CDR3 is CASSSRTGTDTQYF. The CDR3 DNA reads TGTGCCAGCAGCTCCCGGACAGGAACAGATACGCAGTATTTT.

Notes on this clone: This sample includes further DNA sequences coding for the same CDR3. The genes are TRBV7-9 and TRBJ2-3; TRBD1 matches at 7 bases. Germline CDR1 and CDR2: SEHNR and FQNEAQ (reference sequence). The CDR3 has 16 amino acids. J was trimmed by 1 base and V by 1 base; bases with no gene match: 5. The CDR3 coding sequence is TGTGCCAGCAGCTTAGGACAGGGTAGTGGCACAGATACGCAGTATTTT. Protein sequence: CASSLGQGSGTDTQYF.

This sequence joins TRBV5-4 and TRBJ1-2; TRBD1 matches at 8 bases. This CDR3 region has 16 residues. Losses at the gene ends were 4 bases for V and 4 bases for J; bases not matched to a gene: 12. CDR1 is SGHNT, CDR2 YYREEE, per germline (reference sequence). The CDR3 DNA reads TGTGCCAGCAGCAATCAACGGACAGGGACCGCCTATGGCTACACCTTC. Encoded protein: CASSNQRTGTAYGYTF.

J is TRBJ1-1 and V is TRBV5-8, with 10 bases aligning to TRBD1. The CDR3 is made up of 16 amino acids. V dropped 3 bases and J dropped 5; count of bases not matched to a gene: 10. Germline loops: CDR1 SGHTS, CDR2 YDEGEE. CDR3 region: CASSSYGTGVRTEAFF. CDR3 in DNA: TGTGCCAGCAGCTCCTACGGGACAGGGGTTCGTACTGAAGCTTTCTTT.

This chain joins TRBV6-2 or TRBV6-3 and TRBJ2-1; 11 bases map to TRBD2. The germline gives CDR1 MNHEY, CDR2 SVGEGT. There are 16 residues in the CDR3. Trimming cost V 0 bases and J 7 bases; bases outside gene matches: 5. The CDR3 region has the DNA TGTGCCAGCAGTTACTCCCTGACTAGCGGGAAGAATGAGCAGTTCTTC. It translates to CASSYSLTSGKNEQFF.

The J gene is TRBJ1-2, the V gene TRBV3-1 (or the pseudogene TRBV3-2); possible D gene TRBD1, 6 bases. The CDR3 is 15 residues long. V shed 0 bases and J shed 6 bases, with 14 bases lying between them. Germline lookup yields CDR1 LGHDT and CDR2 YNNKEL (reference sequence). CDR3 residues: CASSQDTGSWHGYTF. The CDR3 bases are TGTGCCAGCAGCCAAGACACAGGGAGCTGGCATGGCTACACCTTC.

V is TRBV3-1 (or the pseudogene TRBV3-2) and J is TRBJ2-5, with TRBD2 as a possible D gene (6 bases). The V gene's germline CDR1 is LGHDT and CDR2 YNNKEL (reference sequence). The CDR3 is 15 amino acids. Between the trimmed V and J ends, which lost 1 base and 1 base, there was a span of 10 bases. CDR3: CASSQGGDTQETQYF. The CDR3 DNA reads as TGTGCCAGCAGCCAAGGGGGGGATACCCAAGAGACCCAGTACTTC.

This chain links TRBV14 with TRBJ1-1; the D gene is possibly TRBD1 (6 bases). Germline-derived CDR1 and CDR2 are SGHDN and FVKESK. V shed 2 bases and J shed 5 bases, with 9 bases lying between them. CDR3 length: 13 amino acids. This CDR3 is CASSQRGSTEAFF. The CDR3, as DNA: TGTGCCAGCAGCCAAAGGGGGTCGACTGAAGCTTTCTTT.

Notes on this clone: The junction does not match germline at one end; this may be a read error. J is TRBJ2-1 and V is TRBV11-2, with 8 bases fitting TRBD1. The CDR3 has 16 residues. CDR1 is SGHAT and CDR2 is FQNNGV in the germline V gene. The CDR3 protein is CAGSLDRDRTYNEQFF. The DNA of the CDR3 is TGTGCCGGCAGCTTAGATAGGGACAGGACCTACAATGAGCAGTTCTTC. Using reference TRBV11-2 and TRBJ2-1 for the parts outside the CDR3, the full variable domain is EAGVAQSPRYKIIEKRQSVAFWCNPISGHATLYWYQQILGQGPKLLIQFQNNGVVDDSQLPKDRFSAERLKGVDSTLKIQPAKLEDSAVYLCAGSLDRDRTYNEQFFGPGTRLTVL.

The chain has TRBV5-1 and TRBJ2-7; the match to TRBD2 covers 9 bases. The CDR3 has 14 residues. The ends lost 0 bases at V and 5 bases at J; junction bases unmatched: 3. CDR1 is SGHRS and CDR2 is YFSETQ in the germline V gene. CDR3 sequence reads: CASSLGTSVNEQYF. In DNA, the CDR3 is TGCGCCAGCAGCTTGGGGACTAGCGTCAACGAGCAGTACTTC. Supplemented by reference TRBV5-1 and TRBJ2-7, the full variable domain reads KAGVTQTPRYLIKTRGQQVTLSCSPISGHRSVSWYQQTPGQGLQFLFEYFSETQRNKGNFPGRFSGRQFSNSRSEMNVSTLELGDSALYLCASSLGTSVNEQYFGPGTRLTVT.

DNA of the CDR3: TGCGCCAGCACAAGAGGGGGGGCCTACAATGAGCAGTTCTTC. It is translated as CASTRGGAYNEQFF. The chain combines TRBV5-1 with TRBJ2-1; tentatively, D is TRBD2 (7 bases). The CDR3 sequence is 14 residues long. The germline V gene encodes CDR1 SGHRS and CDR2 YFSETQ. Trimming stripped 6 bases from V and 2 bases from J, with 12 bases between.

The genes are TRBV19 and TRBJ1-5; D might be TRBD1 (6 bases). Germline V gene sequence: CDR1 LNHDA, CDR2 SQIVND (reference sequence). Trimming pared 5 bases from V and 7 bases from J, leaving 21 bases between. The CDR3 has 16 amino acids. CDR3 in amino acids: CASSAQQLPTGQPQHF. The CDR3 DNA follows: TGTGCCAGTAGTGCACAACAGCTTCCGACAGGCCAGCCCCAGCATTTT.